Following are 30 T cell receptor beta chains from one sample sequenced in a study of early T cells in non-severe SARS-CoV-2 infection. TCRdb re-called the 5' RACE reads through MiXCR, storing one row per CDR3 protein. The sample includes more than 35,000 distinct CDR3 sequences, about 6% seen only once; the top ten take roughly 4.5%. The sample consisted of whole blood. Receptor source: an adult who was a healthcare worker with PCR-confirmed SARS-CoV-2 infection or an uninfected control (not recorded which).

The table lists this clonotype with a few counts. The CDR3 bases are TGCAGCGTTGAAACGACAGAGAACACCGGGGAGCTGTTTTTT. Its translation: CSVETTENTGELFF. The rearrangement joins TRBV29-1 to TRBJ2-2; TRBD1 is a possible D gene (5 bases). The CDR3 extends over 14 amino acids. Germline V gene sequence: CDR1 SQVTM, CDR2 ANQGSEA. Trimming pared 2 bases from V and 1 base from J, leaving 8 bases between.

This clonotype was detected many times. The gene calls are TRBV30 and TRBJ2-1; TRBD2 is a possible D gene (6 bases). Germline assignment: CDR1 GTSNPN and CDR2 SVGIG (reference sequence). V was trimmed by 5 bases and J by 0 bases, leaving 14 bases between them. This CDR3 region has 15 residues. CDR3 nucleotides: TGTGCCTGGCAAAGTAGCGGTAGCTCCTACAATGAGCAGTTCTTC. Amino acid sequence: CAWQSSGSSYNEQFF.

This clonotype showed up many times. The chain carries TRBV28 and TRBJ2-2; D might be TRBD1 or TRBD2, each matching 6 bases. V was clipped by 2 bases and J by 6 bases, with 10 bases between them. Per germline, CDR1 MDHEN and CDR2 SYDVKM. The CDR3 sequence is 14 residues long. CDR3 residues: CASSLVRGAGELFF. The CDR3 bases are TGTGCCAGCAGTTTAGTGAGGGGGGCCGGGGAGCTGTTTTTT.

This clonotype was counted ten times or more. This chain's CDR3 is CASSTEGRYEQYF. The CDR3 DNA sequence: TGTGCCAGCAGTACCGAGGGACGCTACGAGCAGTACTTC. The chain uses TRBV6-5 and TRBJ2-7; D might be TRBD1 or TRBD2, each matching 5 bases. The germline CDR1 and CDR2 sequences are MNHEY and SVGAGI. This CDR3 has 13 amino acids. With 5 bases removed from V and 3 bases from J, the gap between germline ends came to 11 bases.

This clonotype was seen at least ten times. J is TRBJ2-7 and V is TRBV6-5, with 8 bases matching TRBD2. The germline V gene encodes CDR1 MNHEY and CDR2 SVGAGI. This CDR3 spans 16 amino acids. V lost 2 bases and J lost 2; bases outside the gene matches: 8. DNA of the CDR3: TGTGCCAGCAGTTACCGGGATATGCGGGAGGCCTACGAGCAGTACTTC. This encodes CASSYRDMREAYEQYF.

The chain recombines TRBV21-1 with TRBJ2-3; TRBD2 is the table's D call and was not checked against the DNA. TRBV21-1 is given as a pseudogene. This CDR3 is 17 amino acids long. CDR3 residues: CASSKVASGRDTDTQYF. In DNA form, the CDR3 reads TGTGCCAGCAGCAAGGTCGCTAGCGGGAGGGACACAGATACGCAGTATTTT.

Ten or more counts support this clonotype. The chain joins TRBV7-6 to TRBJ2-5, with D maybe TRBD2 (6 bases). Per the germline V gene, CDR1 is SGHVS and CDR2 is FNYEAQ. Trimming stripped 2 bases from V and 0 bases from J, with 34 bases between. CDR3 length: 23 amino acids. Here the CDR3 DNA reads TGTGCCAGCAGCTTAACCCCCTCTGGGCCACTCCTTATAGCGGCCACCGACCAAGAGACCCAGTACTTC. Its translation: CASSLTPSGPLLIAATDQETQYF.

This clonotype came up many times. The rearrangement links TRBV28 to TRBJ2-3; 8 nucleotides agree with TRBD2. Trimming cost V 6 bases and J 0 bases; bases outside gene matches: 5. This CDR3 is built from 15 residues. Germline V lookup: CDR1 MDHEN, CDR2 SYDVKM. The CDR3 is CASSRPSGSTDTQYF. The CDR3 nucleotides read TGTGCCAGCAGCCGCCCTAGCGGGAGCACAGATACGCAGTATTTT.

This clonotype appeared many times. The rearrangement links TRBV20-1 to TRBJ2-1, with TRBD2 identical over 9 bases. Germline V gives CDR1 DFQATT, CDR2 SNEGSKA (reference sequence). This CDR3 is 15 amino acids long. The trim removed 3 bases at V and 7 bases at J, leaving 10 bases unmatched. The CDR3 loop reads CSASGSSGIGNEQFF. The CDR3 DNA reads TGCAGTGCTAGTGGTTCTAGCGGGATTGGGAATGAGCAGTTCTTC.

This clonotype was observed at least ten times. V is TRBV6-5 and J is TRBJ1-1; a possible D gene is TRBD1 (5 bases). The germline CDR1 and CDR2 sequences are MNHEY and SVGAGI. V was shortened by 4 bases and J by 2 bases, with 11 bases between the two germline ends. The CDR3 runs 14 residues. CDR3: CASSLSGTNTEAFF. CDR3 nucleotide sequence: TGTGCCAGCAGTTTATCGGGGACTAACACTGAAGCTTTCTTT.

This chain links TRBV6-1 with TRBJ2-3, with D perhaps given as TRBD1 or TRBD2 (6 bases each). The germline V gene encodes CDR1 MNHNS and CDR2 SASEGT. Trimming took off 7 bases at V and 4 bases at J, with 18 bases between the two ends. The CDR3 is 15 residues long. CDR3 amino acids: CASTARLGGSDTQYF. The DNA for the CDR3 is TGTGCCAGCACCGCTAGACTAGGGGGTTCAGATACGCAGTATTTT.

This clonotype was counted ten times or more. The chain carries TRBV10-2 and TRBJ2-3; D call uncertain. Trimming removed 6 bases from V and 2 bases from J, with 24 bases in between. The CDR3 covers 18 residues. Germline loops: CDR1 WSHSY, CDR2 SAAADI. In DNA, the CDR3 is TGCGCCAGCAGCCAAGGAAACCTGGGTGGGGATTACACAGATACGCAGTATTTT. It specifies CASSQGNLGGDYTDTQYF.

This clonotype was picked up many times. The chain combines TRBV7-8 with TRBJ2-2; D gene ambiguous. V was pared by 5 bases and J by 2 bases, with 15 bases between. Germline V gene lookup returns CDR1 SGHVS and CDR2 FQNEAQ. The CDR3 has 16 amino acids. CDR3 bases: TGTGCCAGCAGCGTTATGTCGAAGGAAAACACCGGGGAGCTGTTTTTT. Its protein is CASSVMSKENTGELFF.

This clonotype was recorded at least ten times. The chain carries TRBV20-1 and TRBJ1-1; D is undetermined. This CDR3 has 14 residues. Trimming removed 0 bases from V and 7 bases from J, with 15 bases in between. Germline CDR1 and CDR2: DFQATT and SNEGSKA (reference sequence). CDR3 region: CSARDQHEGNEAFF. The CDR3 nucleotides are TGCAGTGCTAGAGATCAGCATGAGGGAAATGAAGCTTTCTTT.

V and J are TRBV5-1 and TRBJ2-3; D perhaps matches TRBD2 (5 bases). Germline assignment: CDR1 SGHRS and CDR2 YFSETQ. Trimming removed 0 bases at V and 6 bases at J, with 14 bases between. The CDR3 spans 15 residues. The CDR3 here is CASSLAALLGDTQYF. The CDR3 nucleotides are TGCGCCAGCAGCTTGGCGGCCTTACTAGGGGATACGCAGTATTTT.

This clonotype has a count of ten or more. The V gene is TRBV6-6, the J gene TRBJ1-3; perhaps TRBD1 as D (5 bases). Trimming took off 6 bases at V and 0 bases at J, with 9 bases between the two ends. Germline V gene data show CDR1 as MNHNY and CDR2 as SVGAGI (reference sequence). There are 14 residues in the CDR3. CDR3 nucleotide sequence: TGTGCCAGCAGCAGACAGCCCTCTGGAAACACCATATATTTT. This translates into CASSRQPSGNTIYF.

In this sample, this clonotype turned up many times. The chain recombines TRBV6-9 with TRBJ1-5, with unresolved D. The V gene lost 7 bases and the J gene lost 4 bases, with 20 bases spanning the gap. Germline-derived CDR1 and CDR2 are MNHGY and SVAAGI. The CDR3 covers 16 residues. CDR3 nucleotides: TGTGCCAGCACCAGTTACTGCTGGAGGGAAAATCAGCCCCAGCATTTT. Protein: CASTSYCWRENQPQHF.

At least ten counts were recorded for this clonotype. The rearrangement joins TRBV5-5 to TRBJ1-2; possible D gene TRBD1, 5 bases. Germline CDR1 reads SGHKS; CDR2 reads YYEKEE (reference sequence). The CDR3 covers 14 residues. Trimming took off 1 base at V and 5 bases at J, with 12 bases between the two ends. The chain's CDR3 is CASSLPGSGYGYTF. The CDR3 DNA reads TGTGCCAGCAGCTTGCCAGGGTCAGGGTATGGCTACACCTTC. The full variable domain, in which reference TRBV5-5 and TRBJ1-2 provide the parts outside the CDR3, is DAGVTQSPTHLIKTRGQQVTLRCSPISGHKSVSWYQQVLGQGPQFIFQYYEKEERGRGNFPDRFSARQFPNYSSELNVNALLLGDSALYLCASSLPGSGYGYTFGSGTRLTVV.

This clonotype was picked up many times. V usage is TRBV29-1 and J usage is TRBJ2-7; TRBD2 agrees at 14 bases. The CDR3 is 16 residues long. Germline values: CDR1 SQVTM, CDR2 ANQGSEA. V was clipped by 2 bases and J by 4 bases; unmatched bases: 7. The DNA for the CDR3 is TGCAGCGTTGAAACGGCCGGGACTAGCGGGAGATACGAGCAGTACTTC. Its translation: CSVETAGTSGRYEQYF.

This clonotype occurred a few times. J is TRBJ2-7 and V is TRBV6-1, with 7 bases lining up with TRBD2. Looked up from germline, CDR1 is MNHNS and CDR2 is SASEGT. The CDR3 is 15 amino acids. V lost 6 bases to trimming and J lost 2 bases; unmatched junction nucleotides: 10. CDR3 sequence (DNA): TGTGCCAGCAGCATGAGCGGGATAGCCACCTACGAGCAGTACTTC. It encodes CASSMSGIATYEQYF.

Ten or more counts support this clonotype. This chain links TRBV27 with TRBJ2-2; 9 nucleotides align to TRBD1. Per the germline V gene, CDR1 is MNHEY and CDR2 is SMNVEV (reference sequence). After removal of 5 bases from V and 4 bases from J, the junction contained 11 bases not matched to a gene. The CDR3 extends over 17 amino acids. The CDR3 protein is CASSAWTGEVATGELFF. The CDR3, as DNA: TGTGCCAGCAGTGCTTGGACAGGGGAAGTTGCCACCGGGGAGCTGTTTTTT.

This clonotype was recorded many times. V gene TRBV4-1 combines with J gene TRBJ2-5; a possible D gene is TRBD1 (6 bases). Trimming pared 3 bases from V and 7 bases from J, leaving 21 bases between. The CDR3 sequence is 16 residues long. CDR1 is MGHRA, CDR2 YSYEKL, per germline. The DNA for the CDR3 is TGCGCCAGCAGCCACCGAGACCAGGGGCGGCTAGGGACCCAGTACTTC. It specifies CASSHRDQGRLGTQYF.

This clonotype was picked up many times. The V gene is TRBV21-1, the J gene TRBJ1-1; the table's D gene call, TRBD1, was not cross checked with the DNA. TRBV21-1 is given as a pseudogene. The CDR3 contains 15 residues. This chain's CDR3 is CASGEGQERNTEAFF. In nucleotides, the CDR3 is TGTGCCAGCGGCGAAGGACAGGAAAGGAACACTGAAGCTTTCTTT.

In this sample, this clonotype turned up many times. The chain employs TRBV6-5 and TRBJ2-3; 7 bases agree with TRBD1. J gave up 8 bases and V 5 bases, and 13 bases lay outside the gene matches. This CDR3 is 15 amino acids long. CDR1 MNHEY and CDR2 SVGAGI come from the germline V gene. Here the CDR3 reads CASSPRGTTDGTQYF. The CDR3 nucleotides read TGTGCCAGCAGTCCCAGGGGGACCACAGATGGTACGCAGTATTTT.

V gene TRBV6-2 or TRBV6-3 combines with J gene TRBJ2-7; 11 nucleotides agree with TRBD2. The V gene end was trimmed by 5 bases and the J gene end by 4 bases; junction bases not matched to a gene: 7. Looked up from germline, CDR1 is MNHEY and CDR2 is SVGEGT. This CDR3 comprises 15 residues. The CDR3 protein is CASSPDLAGGYEQYF. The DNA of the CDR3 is TGTGCCAGCAGTCCTGACCTAGCGGGAGGTTACGAGCAGTACTTC.

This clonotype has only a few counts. CDR3 coding DNA: TGTGCCAGCAGTGAATGGGGTTATCAGCCCCAGCATTTT. Translation: CASSEWGYQPQHF. The chain joins TRBV6-1 to TRBJ1-5; D remains ambiguous. The CDR3 length is 13 residues. Per the germline V gene, CDR1 is MNHNS and CDR2 is SASEGT. Trimming shortened V by 2 bases and J by 5 bases, and 7 bases separated the two germline ends.

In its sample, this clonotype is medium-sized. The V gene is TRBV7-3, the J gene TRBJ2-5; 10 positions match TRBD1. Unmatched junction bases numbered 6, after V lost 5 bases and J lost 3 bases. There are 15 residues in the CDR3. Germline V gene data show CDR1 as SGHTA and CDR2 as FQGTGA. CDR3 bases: TGTGCCAGCAGCCCCATGGGGACAGGGGAAGAGACCCAGTACTTC. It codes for CASSPMGTGEETQYF.

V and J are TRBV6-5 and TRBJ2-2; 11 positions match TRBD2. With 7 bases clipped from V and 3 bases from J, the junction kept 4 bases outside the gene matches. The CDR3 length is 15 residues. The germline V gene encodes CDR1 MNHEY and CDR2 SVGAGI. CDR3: CASTGTSGHTGELFF. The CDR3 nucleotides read TGTGCCAGCACAGGGACTAGCGGACACACCGGGGAGCTGTTTTTT.

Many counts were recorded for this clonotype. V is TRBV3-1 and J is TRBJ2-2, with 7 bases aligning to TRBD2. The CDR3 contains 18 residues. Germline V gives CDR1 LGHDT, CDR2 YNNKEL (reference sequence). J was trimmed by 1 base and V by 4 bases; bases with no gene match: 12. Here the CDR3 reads CASSPYPRGRGNTGELFF. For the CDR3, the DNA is TGTGCCAGCAGCCCATATCCTCGCGGGAGAGGGAACACCGGGGAGCTGTTTTTT.

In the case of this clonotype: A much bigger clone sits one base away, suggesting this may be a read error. CDR3 sequence reads: CASSCTSGASYEQYF. The CDR3 region has the DNA TGTGCCAGCAGCTGTACTAGCGGAGCCTCCTACGAGCAGTACTTC. V and J are TRBV28 and TRBJ2-7; 8 bases align to TRBD2. The CDR3 is 15 amino acids. The trim removed 6 bases at V and 0 bases at J, leaving 7 bases unmatched. CDR1 MDHEN and CDR2 SYDVKM come from the germline V gene.